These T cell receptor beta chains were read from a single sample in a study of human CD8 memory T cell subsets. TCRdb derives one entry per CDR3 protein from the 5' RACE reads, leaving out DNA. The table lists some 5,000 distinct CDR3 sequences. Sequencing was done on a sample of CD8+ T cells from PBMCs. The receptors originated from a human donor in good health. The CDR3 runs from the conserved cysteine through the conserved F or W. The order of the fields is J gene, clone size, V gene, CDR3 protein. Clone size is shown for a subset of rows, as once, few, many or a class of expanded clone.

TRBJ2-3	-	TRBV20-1	CSARDIVGGPVDTQYF
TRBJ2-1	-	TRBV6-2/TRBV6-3	CASSYDRGYNEQFF
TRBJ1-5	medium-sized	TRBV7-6	CASSLEGGQGPGNQPQHF
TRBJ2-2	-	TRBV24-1	CATSDHRDTGELFF
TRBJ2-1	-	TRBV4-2	CASSQRQGLASGVDNEQFF
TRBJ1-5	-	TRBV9	CASSMGAPGQGPFYSNQPQHF
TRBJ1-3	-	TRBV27	CASSLNWGSGNTIYF
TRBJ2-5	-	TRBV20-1	CSAFTSGGAGIQETQYF
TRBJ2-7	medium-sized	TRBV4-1	CASSQEEGSAYEQYF
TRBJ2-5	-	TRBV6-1	CASTLGDCAETQYF
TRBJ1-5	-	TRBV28	CASSLSGNQPQHF
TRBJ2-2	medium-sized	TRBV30	CAWMRGTEHTGELFF
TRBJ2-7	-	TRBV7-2	CASSLLAGGPHEQYF
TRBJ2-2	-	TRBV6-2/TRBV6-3	CASTTGTENTGELFF
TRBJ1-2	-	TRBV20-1	CSASLGQAYGYTF
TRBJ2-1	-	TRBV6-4	CASSGTGESLGQFF
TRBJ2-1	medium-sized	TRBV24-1	CATSDSTSGRLGNEQFF
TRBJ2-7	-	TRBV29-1	CSVPGQREPYEQYF
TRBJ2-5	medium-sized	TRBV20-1	CSARDGGMETQYF
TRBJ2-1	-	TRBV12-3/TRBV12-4	CASSQSGGVYNEQFF
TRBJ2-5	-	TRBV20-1	CSASLLEQETQYF
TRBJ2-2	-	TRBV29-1	CSVDFGGSAGELFF
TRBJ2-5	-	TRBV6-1	CASSGSPQETQYF
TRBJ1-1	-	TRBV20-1	CSARADLGLDTEAFF
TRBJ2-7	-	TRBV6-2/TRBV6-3	CASSYSTGGYEQYF
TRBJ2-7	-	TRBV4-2	CASSQEGSISYEQYF
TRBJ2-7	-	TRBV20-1	CSARGNTGREQYF
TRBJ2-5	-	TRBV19	CAGPTGDQETQYF
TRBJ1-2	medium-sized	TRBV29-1	CSVPGQGYGYTF
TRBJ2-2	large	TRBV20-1	CSARDGRDTGELFF
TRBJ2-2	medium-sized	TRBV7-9	CASTPLGRGRRTGELFF
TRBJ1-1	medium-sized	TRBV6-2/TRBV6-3	CASSYSSENTEAFF